A single sample is the source of the 13 T cell receptor beta chains below, sequenced in a study of blood T cell repertoires in COVID-19. Clones were sequenced by immunoSEQ multiplex PCR, and TCRdb holds only the in-frame ones, with some missing. In the table there are around 200,000 clones, almost 90% of which are singletons. The sequenced sample was peripheral blood. The receptors here all came from a man aged 50 or older with acute or convalescent COVID-19.

A single count supports this clone. The DNA of the CDR3 is TGCGCCAGCAGCTTAGGTCAGGTGAGAACAGATACGCAGTATTTT. Its translation: CASSLGQVRTDTQYF. The chain links TRBV5-1 to TRBJ2-3; D gene unclear. V was pared by 2 bases and J by 3 bases, with 13 bases between. The CDR3 is made up of 15 amino acids. The V gene's germline CDR1 is SGHRS and CDR2 YFSETQ.

CDR3 protein: CASSQGGTGGTDTQYF. CDR3 nucleotide sequence: TGTGCCAGCAGCCAAGGTGGGACAGGGGGCACAGATACGCAGTATTTT. The gene calls are TRBV4-2 and TRBJ2-3, with TRBD1 identical over 10 bases. The V gene's germline CDR1 is LGHNA and CDR2 YNFKEQ. The length of the CDR3 is 16 residues. The ends lost 1 base at V and 1 base at J; junction bases unmatched: 2.

This rearrangement joins TRBV12-3 or TRBV12-4 to TRBJ1-3; weak D call: TRBD1 (5 bases). There are 13 residues in the CDR3. V lost 6 bases, J lost 1 base, and 7 bases lay in between. CDR3 in DNA: TGTGCCAGCAGGGGGGGGTCTGGAAACACCATATATTTT. Its translation is CASRGGSGNTIYF.

V gene TRBV2 combines with J gene TRBJ2-7; D possibly corresponds to TRBD1 (6 bases). This CDR3 is 14 amino acids long. CDR1 and CDR2 (germline): SNHLY, FYNNEI. Trimming shortened V by 9 bases and J by 5 bases, and 20 bases separated the two germline ends. The CDR3 sequence: CASRGHLLWDEQYF. CDR3 DNA: TGTGCCAGTAGGGGACATCTCCTATGGGACGAGCAGTACTTC.

V is TRBV7-9 and J is TRBJ1-5; D gene unclear. This CDR3 spans 15 amino acids. V dropped 1 base and J dropped 5 bases, with 12 bases sitting between them. Germline assignment: CDR1 SEHNR and CDR2 FQNEAQ (reference sequence). CDR3 in amino acids: CASSLGGGTHQPQHF. CDR3 nucleotides: TGTGCCAGCAGCTTAGGTGGAGGCACCCATCAGCCCCAGCATTTT.

The chain joins TRBV19 to TRBJ1-2; 9 bases fit TRBD1. The V gene end was trimmed by 4 bases and the J gene end by 4 bases; junction bases not matched to a gene: 16. The germline CDR1 and CDR2 sequences are LNHDA and SQIVND (reference sequence). This CDR3 region has 18 residues. DNA of the CDR3: TGTGCCAGTAGTACCTTCGGGGACAGGGTGGTTGGTGGCTATGGCTACACCTTC. Amino acids: CASSTFGDRVVGGYGYTF.

The rearrangement uses TRBV7-9 and TRBJ1-1; D not certain. The CDR3 totals 13 residues. Trimming left V 5 bases short and J 0 bases short, with 7 bases between. CDR1 is SEHNR, CDR2 FQNEAQ, per germline (reference sequence). This chain's CDR3 is CASSVRLNTEAFF. The CDR3 DNA is TGTGCCAGCAGCGTTCGGTTGAACACTGAAGCTTTCTTT.

The V and J genes are TRBV7-9 and TRBJ1-5, with 8 bases identical to TRBD1. CDR1 SEHNR and CDR2 FQNEAQ come from the germline V gene (reference sequence). The CDR3 length is 13 residues. V lost 5 bases to trimming and J lost 8 bases; unmatched junction nucleotides: 5. The CDR3 reads CASSAGGWEPQHF. CDR3 nucleotides: TGTGCCAGCAGCGCAGGGGGCTGGGAGCCCCAGCATTTT.

On this clone: Other DNA sequences in the sample encode the same CDR3. The chain joins TRBV28 to TRBJ2-3; 8 bases line up with TRBD2. Germline trimming cut 2 bases from V and 0 bases from J; bases unmatched to any gene: 1. CDR1 MDHEN and CDR2 SYDVKM come from the germline V gene. CDR3 size: 15 residues. For the CDR3, the DNA is TGTGCCAGCAGTTTAGCGGGGGGCAGCACAGATACGCAGTATTTT. It specifies CASSLAGGSTDTQYF.

The genes are TRBV2 and TRBJ1-2, with TRBD1 matching 7 bases. CDR3 length: 15 residues. Germline V gene lookup returns CDR1 SNHLY and CDR2 FYNNEI. Losses at the gene ends were 7 bases for V and 2 bases for J; bases not matched to a gene: 10. In DNA form, the CDR3 reads TGTGCCAGCACCCTAACAGGGGAAGCCAACTATGGCTACACCTTC. Translated: CASTLTGEANYGYTF.

The rearrangement links TRBV3-1 (or the pseudogene TRBV3-2) to TRBJ2-3; D is perhaps TRBD2 (7 bases). There are 16 residues in the CDR3. Trimming pared 1 base from V and 8 bases from J, leaving 19 bases between. From germline, CDR1 is LGHDT and CDR2 YNNKEL (reference sequence). The CDR3 loop reads CASSQGWGASGSTQYF. The CDR3 nucleotides are TGTGCCAGCAGCCAAGGATGGGGGGCTAGCGGCTCTACGCAGTATTTT.

The V and J genes are TRBV28 and TRBJ1-6; D is uncertain. With 5 bases removed from V and 8 bases from J, the gap between germline ends came to 10 bases. Looked up from germline, CDR1 is MDHEN and CDR2 is SYDVKM. The CDR3 extends over 13 amino acids. CDR3 loop: CASSPPTYSPLHF. CDR3 DNA: TGTGCCAGCAGTCCCCCAACTTATTCACCCCTCCACTTT.

This clone was detected a few times. The chain employs TRBV11-2 and TRBJ1-1; tentatively, D is TRBD1 (5 bases). CDR1 is SGHAT and CDR2 is FQNNGV in the germline V gene. The CDR3 is 14 amino acids. V was shortened by 3 bases and J by 4 bases, with 12 bases between the two germline ends. Here the CDR3 DNA reads TGTGCCAGCAGCTTCGCCAGGGATACCACTGAAGCTTTCTTT. This gives the protein CASSFARDTTEAFF.